The 26 T cell receptor beta chains in this list originate from one sample, sequenced in a study of cytomegalovirus exposure and HLA in healthy donors. In the PCR, 60 Vbeta and 13 Jbeta primers were used. Assay: immunoSEQ multiplex PCR; the TCRdb copy retains only in-frame clones and omits some. In the table there are approximately 160,000 clones, 68% of which are singletons. The sample taken for sequencing was PBMCs. These receptors were obtained from a middle-aged man in good health and CMV-seronegative.

The table lists this clone with a few counts. The chain is built from TRBV13 and TRBJ2-7; 7 nucleotides line up with TRBD2. The V gene end was trimmed by 0 bases and the J gene end by 2 bases; junction bases not matched to a gene: 7. The CDR3 length is 16 residues. Germline CDR1 is PRHDT and CDR2 is FYEKMQ (reference sequence). CDR3 nucleotide sequence: TGTGCCAGCAGCTTAGGCCCTGGGGGGGGAACCTACGAGCAGTACTTC. This encodes CASSLGPGGGTYEQYF.

This clone appeared once. The rearrangement links TRBV5-3 to TRBJ1-5, with a tentative D call TRBD1 (5 bases). TRBV5-3 is an open reading frame, and its role is uncertain. The CDR3 is 18 residues long. V lost 6 bases to trimming and J lost 0 bases, with 22 bases between them. The CDR3: CARTFDGFVGGSNQPQHF. The CDR3, as DNA: TGTGCCAGAACATTCGACGGTTTTGTGGGGGGTAGCAATCAGCCCCAGCATTTT.

This chain joins TRBV10-1 and TRBJ2-7; 11 bases map to TRBD1. V lost 5 bases, J lost 2 bases, and 2 bases stayed unmatched. Germline V CDR1 and CDR2: WNHNN, SYGVQD (reference sequence). This CDR3 spans 14 amino acids. The chain's CDR3 is CASSKDRGPYEQYF. DNA for the CDR3: TGCGCCAGCAGTAAGGACAGGGGGCCCTACGAGCAGTACTTC.

The chain has TRBV5-1 and TRBJ1-3, with 7 bases that match TRBD1. The CDR3 spans 14 residues. Unmatched junction bases numbered 5, after V lost 4 bases and J lost 4 bases. CDR1 is SGHRS and CDR2 is YFSETQ in the germline V gene. CDR3 nucleotide sequence: TGCGCCAGCAGCCAGACAGGGCACGGAAACACCATATATTTT. Amino acid sequence: CASSQTGHGNTIYF.

The chain joins TRBV7-9 to TRBJ1-4, with 8 bases fitting TRBD1. The junction had 7 bases not matched to a gene; V was cut back by 5 bases and J by 5 bases. Germline V CDR1 and CDR2: SEHNR, FQNEAQ (reference sequence). The CDR3 sequence is 15 residues long. CDR3 loop: CASSPEQGVNEKLFF. The CDR3 coding sequence is TGTGCCAGCAGCCCGGAACAGGGGGTCAATGAAAAACTGTTTTTT.

The rearrangement uses TRBV28 and TRBJ2-1; 9 bases fit TRBD2. The CDR3 runs to 15 residues. With V trimmed by 7 bases and J by 6 bases, 10 bases remained unmatched. Germline CDR1 MDHEN, CDR2 SYDVKM. CDR3 in DNA: TGTGCCAGCAATCGAGGTGGCGGGGGGGCCAATGAGCAGTTCTTC. This sequence encodes CASNRGGGGANEQFF. Combining the CDR3 with reference TRBV28 and TRBJ2-1 gives the whole variable domain DVKVTQSSRYLVKRTGEKVFLECVQDMDHENMFWYRQDPGLGLRLIYFSYDVKMKEKGDIPEGYSVSREKKERFSLILESASTNQTSMYLCASNRGGGGANEQFFGPGTRLTVL.

The rearrangement joins TRBV29-1 to TRBJ2-7, with 7 bases matching TRBD1. CDR1 and CDR2 (germline): SQVTM, ANQGSEA. This CDR3 is built from 13 residues. With 6 bases clipped from V and 2 bases from J, the junction kept 7 bases outside the gene matches. In DNA form, the CDR3 reads TGCAGCGTAAATGGGGACAGTACCTACGAGCAGTACTTC. Its protein is CSVNGDSTYEQYF.

CDR3 protein: CSAETGSKGIEAFF. The CDR3 nucleotides are TGCAGCGCTGAGACAGGTTCCAAGGGAATTGAAGCTTTCTTT. The rearrangement links TRBV29-1 to TRBJ1-1; maybe TRBD1 (6 bases). V was trimmed by 7 bases and J by 7 bases, leaving 22 bases between them. The CDR3 covers 14 residues. In germline, CDR1 is SQVTM, CDR2 ANQGSEA.

The rearrangement links TRBV5-4 to TRBJ2-3; tentatively, D is TRBD1 (5 bases). Germline V gives CDR1 SGHNT, CDR2 YYREEE (reference sequence). Trimming shortened V by 4 bases and J by 0 bases, and 9 bases separated the two germline ends. The CDR3 is 14 residues long. The CDR3 loop reads CASSEDRSTDTQYF. DNA of the CDR3: TGTGCCAGCAGCGAAGACAGAAGCACAGATACGCAGTATTTT.

This clone was found a few times. The rearrangement uses TRBV6-1 and TRBJ1-5; 9 bases line up with TRBD1. V shed 4 bases, J shed 0 bases, and the junction held 10 bases outside the gene matches. Germline lookup yields CDR1 MNHNS and CDR2 SASEGT. CDR3 length: 18 residues. CDR3: CASSVGQGSPYSNQPQHF. CDR3 DNA: TGTGCCAGCAGTGTAGGACAGGGGAGTCCGTATAGCAATCAGCCCCAGCATTTT.

The V call is TRBV4-3, the J call TRBJ1-6; TRBD1 matches 7 bases. The CDR3 contains 16 residues. Trimming took 3 bases from V and 7 from J; bases not matched to a gene: 9. CDR1 and CDR2 from the germline V gene are LGHNA and YSLEER. CDR3 in amino acids: CASSQDSTGDNSPLHF. CDR3 in DNA: TGCGCCAGCAGCCAGGACTCCACAGGGGACAATTCACCCCTCCACTTT.

V is TRBV6-4 and J is TRBJ2-3; 9 bases are shared with TRBD1. After removal of 4 bases from V and 0 bases from J, the junction contained 2 bases not matched to a gene. From germline, CDR1 is MRHNA and CDR2 SNTAGT. This CDR3 is 15 amino acids long. CDR3 bases: TGTGCCAGCAGTGCCGGGACAGGGAGCACAGATACGCAGTATTTT. This codes for CASSAGTGSTDTQYF.

The chain couples TRBV5-1 to TRBJ1-3, with D perhaps matching TRBD1 (6 bases). The V end was cut by 4 bases, the J end by 0 bases, with 14 bases between. CDR3 size: 16 residues. The germline V gene has CDR1 SGHRS and CDR2 YFSETQ. CDR3: CASSTDSKLSGNTIYF. As DNA, the CDR3 is TGCGCCAGCAGCACGGACAGCAAGCTCTCTGGAAACACCATATATTTT.

This chain uses TRBV23-1 with TRBJ1-5, with TRBD1 matching 7 bases. TRBV23-1 is an ORF, with its function uncertain. With V trimmed by 0 bases and J by 1 base, 0 bases remained unmatched. The CDR3 contains 15 residues. The CDR3 coding sequence is TGCGCCAGCAGTCAATCGACAGGGAGCAATCAGCCCCAGCATTTT. It is translated as CASSQSTGSNQPQHF.

This clone was counted between two and nine times. The rearrangement joins TRBV15 to TRBJ1-6; D remains unclear. The CDR3 loop spans 14 amino acids. V was trimmed by 5 bases and J by 7 bases, leaving 12 bases between them. Looked up from germline, CDR1 is LNHNV and CDR2 is YYDKDF (reference sequence). The CDR3 loop reads CATSQGGGNSPLHF. DNA for the CDR3: TGTGCCACCAGCCAAGGAGGCGGGAATTCACCCCTCCACTTT.

J is TRBJ2-1 and V is TRBV9; D may be TRBD2 (6 bases). CDR3 length: 13 residues. Germline V gene data show CDR1 as SGDLS and CDR2 as YYNGEE. V lost 3 bases to trimming and J lost 10 bases, with 14 bases between them. The CDR3 DNA is TGTGCCAGCAGCGAACGACTGGAGGGGGAGCAGTTCTTC. Translating it yields CASSERLEGEQFF.

This chain uses TRBV4-1 with TRBJ2-2; 10 bases line up with TRBD2. V trimming: 4 bases; J trimming: 0 bases; junction bases outside the gene matches: 2. The CDR3 has 16 amino acids. Germline CDR1 MGHRA, CDR2 YSYEKL. The CDR3 reads CASSLSGGPNTGELFF. The CDR3 coding sequence is TGCGCCAGCAGCCTTAGCGGGGGGCCGAACACCGGGGAGCTGTTTTTT.

This clone was counted only a few times. This chain uses TRBV7-3 with TRBJ2-7; D is possibly TRBD2 (6 bases). Germline V gives CDR1 SGHTA, CDR2 FQGTGA. V gave up 5 bases and J gave up 3 bases, with 11 bases separating them. CDR3 length equals 13 residues. CDR3 nucleotides: TGTGCCAGCAGCGTAGCGGACAACTACGAGCAGTACTTC. This translates into CASSVADNYEQYF. Together with reference TRBV7-3 and TRBJ2-7, the CDR3 gives the full variable domain: GAGVSQTPSNKVTEKGKYVELRCDPISGHTALYWYRQSLGQGPEFLIYFQGTGAADDSGLPNDRFFAVRPEGSVSTLKIQRTERGDSAVYLCASSVADNYEQYFGPGTRLTVT.

J is TRBJ1-1 and V is TRBV4-1; D is unclear. Germline CDR1 MGHRA, CDR2 YSYEKL. V dropped 1 base and J dropped 1 base, with 13 bases sitting between them. There are 16 residues in the CDR3. The CDR3, as DNA: TGCGCCAGCAGCCAAGGACGACTGAAATCGAACACTGAAGCTTTCTTT. This encodes CASSQGRLKSNTEAFF.

CDR3 region: CASSRGAGGVQETQYF. For the CDR3, the DNA is TGTGCCAGCAGTAGGGGGGCGGGGGGCGTCCAAGAGACCCAGTACTTC. The J gene is TRBJ2-5, the V gene TRBV28; 8 positions match TRBD2. V trimming: 5 bases; J trimming: 1 base; junction bases outside the gene matches: 9. Germline V gene data show CDR1 as MDHEN and CDR2 as SYDVKM. The CDR3 has 16 residues.

The rearrangement uses TRBV4-3 and TRBJ2-2, with D uncertain. The germline V gene encodes CDR1 LGHNA and CDR2 YSLEER. This CDR3 contains 15 residues. V was shortened by 4 bases and J by 1 base, with 10 bases between the two germline ends. Here the CDR3 reads CASSLLDQNTGELFF. The CDR3 DNA is TGCGCCAGCAGCCTCCTAGACCAGAACACCGGGGAGCTGTTTTTT.

This chain links TRBV6-4 with TRBJ2-1; 10 nucleotides align to TRBD1. V trimming: 4 bases; J trimming: 8 bases; junction bases outside the gene matches: 5. Germline V gene data show CDR1 as MRHNA and CDR2 as SNTAGT. This CDR3 has 14 residues. CDR3 in amino acids: CASSGDRGSYEQFF. The CDR3, as DNA: TGTGCCAGCAGTGGGGACAGGGGCTCCTATGAGCAGTTCTTC.

The rearrangement links TRBV19 to TRBJ1-1; TRBD1 aligns across 7 bases. V lost 3 bases and J lost 5; bases outside the gene matches: 12. The germline gives CDR1 LNHDA, CDR2 SQIVND (reference sequence). The CDR3 has 16 residues. The CDR3 protein is CASSIQLTGRRTEAFF. The CDR3 nucleotides are TGTGCCAGTAGTATCCAGTTGACAGGGAGGAGAACTGAAGCTTTCTTT.

The J gene is TRBJ2-6, the V gene TRBV6-5; D ambiguous. V lost 6 bases, J lost 0 bases, and 6 bases lay in between. This CDR3 comprises 14 residues. CDR1 is MNHEY and CDR2 is SVGAGI in the germline V gene. The CDR3: CASRLSSGANVLTF. CDR3 DNA: TGTGCCAGCAGACTGAGCTCTGGGGCCAACGTCCTGACTTTC.

V and J are TRBV28 and TRBJ2-7; 8 bases are shared with TRBD2. The trim removed 5 bases at V and 13 bases at J, leaving 10 bases unmatched. The CDR3 sequence is 12 residues long. Germline V gene sequence: CDR1 MDHEN, CDR2 SYDVKM. The CDR3 nucleotides read TGTGCCAGCAGTCCCCCCGGGAGGGTATACTACTTC. Protein product: CASSPPGRVYYF.

This clone was recorded a few times. This chain joins TRBV2 and TRBJ1-4; 7 nucleotides agree with TRBD1. The CDR3 has 12 residues. With V trimmed by 7 bases and J by 7 bases, 3 bases remained unmatched. Germline values: CDR1 SNHLY, CDR2 FYNNEI. DNA for the CDR3: TGTGCCAGCAAGGGGGCCGGTGAAAAACTGTTTTTT. Protein sequence: CASKGAGEKLFF.